A selection of T cell receptor beta chains follows, all from one sample in a study of blood T cell repertoires in COVID-19. TCRdb's table, derived via immunoSEQ multiplex PCR, lists solely in-frame clones and lacks some. The table shows 35,000 to 50,000 clones, with about 91% occurring only once. Source material: peripheral blood. The receptors shown here come from a human donor in a cohort sampled during active COVID-19. Each CDR3 is given with its conserved first and last residue. A D gene is named only where the DNA matches it firmly. Not every row has a clone size; where given, it reads once, few, many or a size class.

cdr3_aa: CASSLEGNTEAFF
cdr3_nt: TGTGCCAGCAGCCTTGAGGGAAACACTGAAGCTTTCTTT
v_call: TRBV11-2
j_call: TRBJ1-1
clone_size: .
d_call: .

cdr3_aa: CAWSEAGVNEKLFF
cdr3_nt: TGTGCCTGGAGTGAGGCAGGGGTAAATGAAAAACTGTTTTTT
v_call: TRBV30
j_call: TRBJ1-4
clone_size: .
d_call: .

cdr3_aa: CASSLPTGGLFRVTEAFF
cdr3_nt: TGTGCCAGCAGCCTACCCACCGGTGGGCTCTTCCGAGTTACTGAAGCTTTCTTT
v_call: TRBV5-6
j_call: TRBJ1-1
clone_size: .
d_call: .

cdr3_aa: CAISDLSSSGNTIYF
cdr3_nt: TGTGCCATCAGTGACCTTAGTTCCTCTGGAAACACCATATATTTT
v_call: TRBV10-3
j_call: TRBJ1-3
clone_size: once
d_call: .

cdr3_aa: CASSQDWQFGYTF
cdr3_nt: TGCGCCAGCAGCCAAGATTGGCAGTTTGGCTACACCTTC
v_call: TRBV4-3
j_call: TRBJ1-2
clone_size: few
d_call: .

cdr3_aa: CASGLVPDRTSGRSMYEQYF
cdr3_nt: TGTGCTAGTGGTTTGGTTCCGGATCGGACTAGCGGGAGAAGTATGTACGAGCAGTACTTC
v_call: TRBV12-5
j_call: TRBJ2-7
clone_size: .
d_call: TRBD2

cdr3_aa: CASSPSTDTQYF
cdr3_nt: TGTGCCAGCAGCCCTAGCACAGATACGCAGTATTTT
v_call: TRBV11-2
j_call: TRBJ2-3
clone_size: .
d_call: .

cdr3_aa: CARSFLYASKGQGEKLFF
cdr3_nt: TGTGCCAGAAGCTTTCTTTATGCTTCGAAAGGCCAGGGTGAAAAACTGTTTTTT
v_call: TRBV5-3
j_call: TRBJ1-4
clone_size: .
d_call: .

cdr3_aa: CATQPSGHPPQHF
cdr3_nt: TGTGCCACCCAGCCAAGCGGGCATCCGCCCCAGCATTTT
v_call: TRBV19
j_call: TRBJ1-5
clone_size: .
d_call: .

cdr3_aa: CASSRYSGRKENNEQFF
cdr3_nt: TGCGCCAGCAGCCGGTATAGCGGGAGGAAGGAGAACAATGAGCAGTTCTTC
v_call: TRBV4-1
j_call: TRBJ2-1
clone_size: .
d_call: TRBD2

cdr3_aa: CASSSGLAGPSTDTQYF
cdr3_nt: TGTGCCAGCAGCTCGGGACTAGCGGGGCCTAGCACAGATACGCAGTATTTT
v_call: TRBV5-6
j_call: TRBJ2-3
clone_size: .
d_call: TRBD2

cdr3_aa: CASRKSGGANTGELFF
cdr3_nt: TGTGCCAGTCGAAAAAGCGGGGGGGCCAACACCGGGGAGCTGTTTTTT
v_call: TRBV19
j_call: TRBJ2-2
clone_size: .
d_call: TRBD2

cdr3_aa: CASSKANRGAKGNTIYF
cdr3_nt: TGTGCCAGCAGCAAAGCGAATCGGGGGGCGAAAGGAAACACCATATATTTT
v_call: TRBV21-1
j_call: TRBJ1-3
clone_size: once
d_call: .

cdr3_aa: CASSPSSGRAVETQYF
cdr3_nt: TGTGCCAGCTCACCATCTAGCGGGAGGGCCGTAGAGACCCAGTACTTC
v_call: TRBV18
j_call: TRBJ2-5
clone_size: .
d_call: TRBD2

cdr3_aa: CTSSQETSAQETQYF
cdr3_nt: TGCACCAGCAGCCAAGAGACTAGCGCTCAAGAGACCCAGTACTTC
v_call: TRBV1
j_call: TRBJ2-5
clone_size: .
d_call: .

cdr3_aa: CASFPTGGGYTEAFF
cdr3_nt: TGTGCCAGCTTTCCTACAGGGGGCGGGTACACTGAAGCTTTCTTT
v_call: TRBV2
j_call: TRBJ1-1
clone_size: few
d_call: TRBD1

cdr3_aa: CASSETSGGGDEQFF
cdr3_nt: TGTGCCAGCAGTGAAACTAGCGGAGGCGGCGATGAGCAGTTCTTC
v_call: TRBV6-4
j_call: TRBJ2-1
clone_size: medium-sized
d_call: TRBD2

cdr3_aa: CASSRDTGEGGYGYTF
cdr3_nt: TGCGCCAGCAGCAGAGATACAGGGGAAGGAGGCTATGGCTACACCTTC
v_call: TRBV5-1
j_call: TRBJ1-2
clone_size: .
d_call: TRBD1

cdr3_aa: CASSAGLALYEQYF
cdr3_nt: TGTGCCAGTAGTGCGGGACTAGCCCTCTACGAGCAGTACTTC
v_call: TRBV19
j_call: TRBJ2-7
clone_size: .
d_call: TRBD2

cdr3_aa: CASRSDRGYGYTF
cdr3_nt: TGTGCCAGTAGATCGGACAGGGGCTATGGCTACACCTTC
v_call: TRBV19
j_call: TRBJ1-2
clone_size: .
d_call: TRBD1

cdr3_aa: CASSLTSGRGGETQYF
cdr3_nt: TGTGCCAGCAGCCTGACTAGCGGGAGGGGTGGAGAGACCCAGTACTTC
v_call: TRBV7-9
j_call: TRBJ2-5
clone_size: .
d_call: TRBD2

cdr3_aa: CASSQGRAGGLHNEQFF
cdr3_nt: TGTGCCAGCAGCCAAGGCAGGGCGGGGGGGCTCCACAATGAGCAGTTCTTC
v_call: TRBV4-2
j_call: TRBJ2-1
clone_size: .
d_call: TRBD2

cdr3_aa: CASSLTGYDSNQPQHF
cdr3_nt: TGTGCCAGCAGCCTAACAGGGTACGATAGCAATCAGCCCCAGCATTTT
v_call: TRBV7-8
j_call: TRBJ1-5
clone_size: .
d_call: .

cdr3_aa: CASSPGTGSGNTIYF
cdr3_nt: TGTGCCAGCAGTCCCGGGACAGGCTCTGGAAACACCATATATTTT
v_call: TRBV6-7
j_call: TRBJ1-3
clone_size: few
d_call: TRBD1

cdr3_aa: CASSSYSGTSGIEQYF
cdr3_nt: TGTGCCAGCAGCTCCTATTCCGGGACTAGCGGGATCGAGCAGTACTTC
v_call: TRBV7-6
j_call: TRBJ2-7
clone_size: .
d_call: TRBD2

cdr3_aa: CASSLYRDQTQYF
cdr3_nt: TGTGCCAGCAGCTTATACCGGGATCAGACCCAGTACTTC
v_call: TRBV7-2
j_call: TRBJ2-5
clone_size: .
d_call: .

cdr3_aa: CAISEAGEGQPQHF
cdr3_nt: TGTGCCATCAGTGAGGCAGGGGAAGGACAGCCCCAGCATTTT
v_call: TRBV10-3
j_call: TRBJ1-5
clone_size: .
d_call: .

cdr3_aa: CASSSGGGPTDTQYF
cdr3_nt: TGTGCTAGCAGCTCGGGAGGGGGACCCACAGATACGCAGTATTTT
v_call: TRBV7-7
j_call: TRBJ2-3
clone_size: .
d_call: TRBD2

cdr3_aa: CASSQGALSTQYF
cdr3_nt: TGTGCCAGCAGCCAAGGGGCCTTATCGACCCAGTACTTC
v_call: TRBV3-1/TRBV3-2
j_call: TRBJ2-5
clone_size: .
d_call: .

cdr3_aa: CASSAQGPGNTIYF
cdr3_nt: TGTGCCAGCAGCGCACAGGGGCCTGGAAACACCATATATTTT
v_call: TRBV2
j_call: TRBJ1-3
clone_size: once
d_call: TRBD1

cdr3_aa: CASSSGTGAGSNQPQHF
cdr3_nt: TGTGCCAGCAGCTCAGGGACAGGGGCCGGGAGCAATCAGCCCCAGCATTTT
v_call: TRBV7-6
j_call: TRBJ1-5
clone_size: .
d_call: TRBD1

cdr3_aa: CASSIRQDRGPTEAFF
cdr3_nt: TGTGCCAGTAGTATTCGACAGGACAGGGGGCCCACTGAAGCTTTCTTT
v_call: TRBV19
j_call: TRBJ1-1
clone_size: .
d_call: TRBD1

cdr3_aa: CASSDSGGRQETQYF
cdr3_nt: TGTGCCAGCAGTGACTCGGGGGGAAGACAAGAGACCCAGTACTTC
v_call: TRBV6-5
j_call: TRBJ2-5
clone_size: .
d_call: TRBD2

cdr3_aa: CSVPRGTDYNEQFF
cdr3_nt: TGCAGCGTGCCCCGGGGTACGGACTACAATGAGCAGTTCTTC
v_call: TRBV29-1
j_call: TRBJ2-1
clone_size: .
d_call: .

cdr3_aa: CASSQDLTAGHGYTF
cdr3_nt: TGCGCCAGCAGCCAAGATCTTACTGCAGGTCACGGCTACACCTTC
v_call: TRBV4-3
j_call: TRBJ1-2
clone_size: .
d_call: .

cdr3_aa: CASSYKGRLNTGELFF
cdr3_nt: TGTGCCAGCAGTTACAAGGGGCGACTGAACACCGGGGAGCTGTTTTTT
v_call: TRBV6-5
j_call: TRBJ2-2
clone_size: .
d_call: .

cdr3_aa: CASSPGQADAEVAFF
cdr3_nt: TGCGCCAGCAGCCCGGGACAGGCGGATGCTGAAGTAGCTTTCTTT
v_call: TRBV5-1
j_call: TRBJ1-1
clone_size: .
d_call: TRBD1

cdr3_aa: CAWTRGQGSIGYGYTF
cdr3_nt: TGTGCCTGGACTAGAGGACAGGGTAGCATAGGCTATGGCTACACCTTC
v_call: TRBV30
j_call: TRBJ1-2
clone_size: .
d_call: TRBD1

cdr3_aa: CASSQQGQTNTEAFF
cdr3_nt: TGTGCCAGCAGCCAACAAGGACAGACTAACACTGAAGCTTTCTTT
v_call: TRBV7-2
j_call: TRBJ1-1
clone_size: .
d_call: .

cdr3_aa: CASIKNRGETQYF
cdr3_nt: TGTGCCAGCATCAAAAACCGGGGAGAGACCCAGTACTTC
v_call: TRBV7-2
j_call: TRBJ2-5
clone_size: .
d_call: .

cdr3_aa: CSASGGGTGELFF
cdr3_nt: TGCAGTGCTAGTGGGGGGGGCACCGGGGAGCTGTTTTTT
v_call: TRBV20-1
j_call: TRBJ2-2
clone_size: .
d_call: TRBD2

cdr3_aa: CATSSSVRGDTQYF
cdr3_nt: TGTGCCACGAGCAGCTCAGTTCGAGGAGATACGCAGTATTTT
v_call: TRBV15
j_call: TRBJ2-3
clone_size: once
d_call: .

cdr3_aa: CASSQRDRGARGYTF
cdr3_nt: TGCGCCAGCAGCCAAAGGGACAGGGGGGCTCGTGGCTACACCTTC
v_call: TRBV4-1
j_call: TRBJ1-2
clone_size: .
d_call: TRBD1

cdr3_aa: CASSPGDRSGNGYTF
cdr3_nt: TGTGCCAGCAGTCCAGGAGACCGATCCGGGAATGGCTACACCTTC
v_call: TRBV6-5
j_call: TRBJ1-2
clone_size: .
d_call: .

cdr3_aa: CASSSPGGGTDTQYF
cdr3_nt: TGTGCCAGCAGTTCCCCCGGGGGAGGCACAGATACGCAGTATTTT
v_call: TRBV28
j_call: TRBJ2-3
clone_size: .
d_call: .

cdr3_aa: CASSAGTLEAFF
cdr3_nt: TGTGCCAGCAGCGCAGGTACCCTTGAAGCTTTCTTT
v_call: TRBV9
j_call: TRBJ1-1
clone_size: few
d_call: .

cdr3_aa: CASSWDRWGEDEQYF
cdr3_nt: TGTGCCAGCAGTTGGGATAGGTGGGGAGAGGACGAGCAGTACTTC
v_call: TRBV28
j_call: TRBJ2-7
clone_size: .
d_call: .

cdr3_aa: CASSLSSGNNEQFF
cdr3_nt: TGCGCCAGCAGCTTGTCTAGCGGGAACAATGAGCAGTTCTTC
v_call: TRBV5-1
j_call: TRBJ2-1
clone_size: .
d_call: TRBD2

cdr3_aa: CASTTGGAKDTEAFF
cdr3_nt: TGCGCCAGCACCACGGGGGGCGCGAAAGACACTGAAGCTTTCTTT
v_call: TRBV5-1
j_call: TRBJ1-1
clone_size: .
d_call: .

cdr3_aa: CASSLQQGAEKLFF
cdr3_nt: TGTGCCAGCAGCTTACAACAGGGGGCTGAAAAACTGTTTTTT
v_call: TRBV7-9
j_call: TRBJ1-4
clone_size: .
d_call: TRBD1

cdr3_aa: CASSSGGMNTEAFF
cdr3_nt: TGTGCCAGCTCCTCAGGGGGAATGAACACTGAAGCTTTCTTT
v_call: TRBV18
j_call: TRBJ1-1
clone_size: .
d_call: TRBD1

cdr3_aa: CASSAQAGDDGYTF
cdr3_nt: TGCGCCAGCAGCGCGCAAGCAGGGGATGATGGCTACACCTTC
v_call: TRBV5-1
j_call: TRBJ1-2
clone_size: .
d_call: .

cdr3_aa: CASSFGQGQGQYF
cdr3_nt: TGCGCCAGCAGCTTCGGACAGGGGCAAGGGCAGTACTTC
v_call: TRBV5-1
j_call: TRBJ2-7
clone_size: few
d_call: TRBD1

cdr3_aa: CASSWTAYWLFTSGNTIYF
cdr3_nt: TGTGCCAGCAGTTGGACAGCGTACTGGCTCTTTACTTCTGGAAACACCATATATTTT
v_call: TRBV2
j_call: TRBJ1-3
clone_size: .
d_call: .

cdr3_aa: CASREGSDYEQYF
cdr3_nt: TGTGCCAGCAGGGAGGGGAGTGATTACGAGCAGTACTTC
v_call: TRBV27
j_call: TRBJ2-7
clone_size: .
d_call: .

cdr3_aa: CASSFWSIGQGKSYGYTF
cdr3_nt: TGTGCCAGCAGTTTTTGGAGTATCGGACAGGGGAAAAGCTATGGCTACACCTTC
v_call: TRBV28
j_call: TRBJ1-2
clone_size: .
d_call: TRBD1

cdr3_aa: CASSLRATGLNSGNTIYF
cdr3_nt: TGCGCCAGCAGCTTGAGGGCCACAGGGCTAAACTCTGGAAACACCATATATTTT
v_call: TRBV5-1
j_call: TRBJ1-3
clone_size: .
d_call: .